Presented here are 14 T cell receptor beta chains from one specimen sequenced in a study of blood T cell repertoires in COVID-19. The protocol was immunoSEQ multiplex PCR, while the TCRdb copy is restricted to in-frame clones and leaves out a portion. The data hold under 150,000 clones, with around three quarters observed a single time. Material: peripheral blood. These receptors came from a human donor in a cohort sampled during active COVID-19.

V is TRBV7-9 and J is TRBJ2-7; 8 bases agree with TRBD1. The CDR3 loop spans 13 amino acids. V shed 6 bases and J 6 bases; nucleotides not matched to a gene: 7. Germline loops: CDR1 SEHNR, CDR2 FQNEAQ (reference sequence). The CDR3 DNA follows: TGTGCCAGCAGTTACGGGACAGGACCCGAGCAGTACTTC. Amino acid sequence: CASSYGTGPEQYF.

This rearrangement joins TRBV9 to TRBJ2-5; maybe TRBD2 (6 bases). V was clipped by 0 bases and J by 4 bases, with 7 bases between them. Germline-derived CDR1 and CDR2 are SGDLS and YYNGEE. CDR3 length: 13 amino acids. CDR3: CASSVVEGETQYF. The CDR3 DNA reads TGTGCCAGCAGCGTAGTGGAGGGAGAGACCCAGTACTTC.

The V gene is TRBV10-3, the J gene TRBJ2-7; the D gene is possibly TRBD2 (5 bases). The CDR3 loop spans 14 amino acids. V was shortened by 6 bases and J by 2 bases, with 14 bases between the two germline ends. Germline lookup yields CDR1 ENHRY and CDR2 SYGVKD. The CDR3 DNA is TGTGCCATCAGGGAGGCGGCGCAGACCTACGAGCAGTACTTC. This sequence encodes CAIREAAQTYEQYF.

The chain joins TRBV2 to TRBJ1-4, with 9 positions matching TRBD1. The CDR3 runs to 15 residues. Germline values: CDR1 SNHLY, CDR2 FYNNEI. V was pared by 10 bases and J by 7 bases, with 13 bases of the junction left unmatched. CDR3 nucleotides: TGTGCCATCCTTGACGGACAGGGGCTTTCTGAAAAACTGTTTTTT. It codes for CAILDGQGLSEKLFF.

In its sample, this clone was seen once. V is TRBV28 and J is TRBJ2-7; tentatively, D is TRBD2 (5 bases). Looked up from germline, CDR1 is MDHEN and CDR2 is SYDVKM. The CDR3 extends over 15 amino acids. V dropped 4 bases and J dropped 3 bases, with 16 bases sitting between them. CDR3 protein: CASSSPGGSGYEQYF. DNA for the CDR3: TGTGCCAGCAGTTCGCCGGGCGGGTCAGGCTACGAGCAGTACTTC.

V usage is TRBV25-1 and J usage is TRBJ1-2; TRBD1 matches at 10 bases. The germline CDR1 and CDR2 sequences are MGHDK and SYGVNS. V lost 1 base, J lost 9 bases, and 5 bases stayed unmatched. The CDR3 totals 14 residues. CDR3: CASSESRDRGRYTF. The CDR3 DNA is TGTGCCAGCAGTGAATCCAGGGACAGGGGTCGCTACACCTTC.

The chain couples TRBV2 to TRBJ2-1; D possibly corresponds to TRBD1 (6 bases). CDR3 size: 13 residues. Germline CDR1 SNHLY, CDR2 FYNNEI. Trimming took off 7 bases at V and 10 bases at J, with 17 bases between the two ends. The CDR3 nucleotides read TGTGCCAGCATAACAGGGATGACGGGGGAGCAGTTCTTC. Protein product: CASITGMTGEQFF.

This clone was detected only once. The rearrangement links TRBV3-1 (or the pseudogene TRBV3-2) to TRBJ2-7; 10 nucleotides align to TRBD1. The CDR3 runs to 17 residues. Trimming removed 8 bases from V and 0 bases from J; junction bases left unmatched: 13. Germline V CDR1 and CDR2: LGHDT, YNNKEL (reference sequence). The CDR3 nucleotides read TGTGCCAGCGGGCGGGACAGGGGCCCCTCAAGCTCCTACGAGCAGTACTTC. Amino acid sequence: CASGRDRGPSSSYEQYF.

The chain links TRBV13 to TRBJ2-5; TRBD2 is a possible D gene (6 bases). Germline loops: CDR1 PRHDT, CDR2 FYEKMQ (reference sequence). With 5 bases removed from V and 0 bases from J, the gap between germline ends came to 10 bases. The CDR3 covers 14 residues. The CDR3 protein is CASSRAGYQETQYF. The CDR3 coding sequence is TGTGCCAGCAGCCGGGCGGGGTACCAAGAGACCCAGTACTTC. The whole variable domain, filled in from reference TRBV13 and TRBJ2-5, reads AAGVIQSPRHLIKEKRETATLKCYPIPRHDTVYWYQQGPGQDPQFLISFYEKMQSDKGSIPDRFSAQQFSDYHSELNMSSLELGDSALYFCASSRAGYQETQYFGPGTRLLVL.

The chain links TRBV29-1 to TRBJ2-3, with TRBD2 matching 7 bases. The CDR3 is 13 residues long. V gave up 3 bases and J gave up 6 bases; unmatched junction bases: 6. Germline V gene data show CDR1 as SQVTM and CDR2 as ANQGSEA. This CDR3 is CSVDSSGVDTQYF. The CDR3 region has the DNA TGCAGCGTTGACTCCAGCGGGGTCGATACGCAGTATTTT.

The genes are TRBV27 and TRBJ2-7, with 7 nucleotides matching TRBD1. The ends lost 5 bases at V and 1 base at J; junction bases unmatched: 11. Germline V gives CDR1 MNHEY, CDR2 SMNVEV (reference sequence). This CDR3 region has 16 residues. As DNA, the CDR3 is TGTGCCAGCAGTATAACCGGGACAGTAACTTCCTACGAGCAGTACTTC. It encodes CASSITGTVTSYEQYF.

The chain employs TRBV5-1 and TRBJ2-7; the D gene is possibly TRBD1 (5 bases). Germline-derived CDR1 and CDR2 are SGHRS and YFSETQ. Trimming took 1 base from V and 6 from J, leaving 11 bases between them. The CDR3 has 13 amino acids. This CDR3 reads CASSLIGQGEQYF. CDR3 nucleotide sequence: TGCGCCAGCAGCTTGATAGGGCAGGGCGAGCAGTACTTC.

The rearrangement links TRBV19 to TRBJ2-5; 7 nucleotides line up with TRBD2. Germline CDR1 is LNHDA and CDR2 is SQIVND (reference sequence). J lost 1 base, V lost 10 bases, and 9 bases had no gene match. The CDR3 covers 14 residues. In DNA, the CDR3 is TGTGCCACAAGTTGGGGGGGGGTCCAAGAGACCCAGTACTTC. It codes for CATSWGGVQETQYF.

This clone was recorded a few times. This chain uses TRBV6-4 with TRBJ1-5, with a weak D call TRBD1 (5 bases). The CDR3 length is 16 residues. Trimming stripped 6 bases from V and 4 bases from J, with 19 bases between. Germline lookup yields CDR1 MRHNA and CDR2 SNTAGT. The CDR3 coding sequence is TGTGCCAGCAGGGGGCTGGGGCCAAGGGAAAATCAGCCCCAGCATTTT. Amino acid sequence: CASRGLGPRENQPQHF.